A few counts support the clone carrying this TCR beta chain. Its antigen is as yet unknown. These data are taken from a study of CD8 T cells in ankylosing spondylitis. Trimming shortened V by 7 bases and J by 6 bases, and 16 bases separated the two germline ends. Germline loops: CDR1 SNHLY, CDR2 FYNNEI. The CDR3 has 14 amino acids. Whole-study results and caveats: Ankylosing spondylitis blood appeared to carry a characteristic TCR beta motif of several highly homologous variants.

TCR beta libraries were made by quantitative 5'-RACE with molecular barcodes. TCRdb re-derived calls from the 5' RACE reads in MiXCR, one entry per CDR3 protein. Among some 700,000 distinct CDR3 sequences listed, roughly 19% were seen once. This receptor was taken from a male donor with ankylosing spondylitis. The rearrangement joins TRBV2 to TRBJ2-1; D remains unclear. Specimen: blood, either unsorted or a sorted T cell fraction (not recorded which). The CDR3 sequence: CASNLEMGVNEQFF. DNA for the CDR3: TGTGCCAGCAACTTGGAGATGGGTGTCAATGAGCAGTTCTTC. Using reference TRBV2 and TRBJ2-1 for the parts outside the CDR3, the full variable domain is EPEVTQTPSHQVTQMGQEVILRCVPISNHLYFYWYRQILGQKVEFLVSFYNNEISEKSEIFDDQFSVERPDGSNFTLKIRSTKLEDSAMYFCASNLEMGVNEQFFGPGTRLTVL.